A selection of T cell receptor beta chains follows, all from one sample in a study of cytomegalovirus exposure and HLA in healthy donors. Measured with immunoSEQ multiplex PCR; TCRdb has only the in-frame clones, and not every one. The repertoire includes 50,000 to 80,000 clones, roughly 89% of them detected once, and around 1.8% sits in the top ten. The sequencing sample was made of PBMCs. Receptor source: a woman younger than 35 in good health and CMV-seronegative. Each CDR3 is given without its conserved first and last residue. D genes are given only for firm matches. Only some rows state a clone size, as once, few, many or a class for expanded clones.

abundance	v_gene	j_gene	d_gene	len	CDR3aa
NA	TRBV6-1	TRBJ2-2	NA	12	ASSDPGFTGELF
few	TRBV4-1	TRBJ2-1	TRBD2	15	ASSQTDFLGGAYEQF
NA	TRBV5-1	TRBJ2-5	TRBD1	13	ASSLADRGQETQY
NA	TRBV7-3	TRBJ2-1	TRBD1	14	ASSRQGSVMHNEQF
NA	TRBV19	TRBJ2-7	NA	15	ASSIGPGLARFHEQY
NA	TRBV29-1	TRBJ1-3	TRBD1	12	SVRDSVSGNTIY
NA	TRBV7-3	TRBJ2-1	TRBD2	12	ASSYGRVHNEQF
NA	TRBV28	TRBJ2-3	TRBD1	14	ASIDPGTGRTDTQY
NA	TRBV12-5	TRBJ1-3	NA	10	ASVSAGNTIY
NA	TRBV7-2	TRBJ2-7	NA	12	ASSLFAGNYEQY
NA	TRBV27	TRBJ1-2	TRBD1	10	ASRGQAYGYT
NA	TRBV2	TRBJ2-7	TRBD1	11	ASSGQGIHEQY
NA	TRBV28	TRBJ2-7	TRBD1	12	ASRTSTGTYEQY
NA	TRBV5-6	TRBJ1-2	NA	12	ASSFPGGDYGYT
NA	TRBV18	TRBJ1-1	NA	13	ASSPIDRMNTEAF
NA	TRBV2	TRBJ1-2	NA	13	ASSESTGLSYGYT